This T cell receptor (beta chain) was recorded in a study of blood T cell repertoires in COVID-19. Across the study: The cDNA or gDNA used as material had been derived from T cells, B-cell-depleted T cells, or PBMCs.

Germline CDR1 and CDR2: KGHSH and LQKENI. The CDR3 spans 13 residues. V was trimmed by 3 bases and J by 7 bases, leaving 10 bases between them. Authors' data handling: Cell counts per sample came from amplifying reference gene primers. Profiled with immunoSEQ multiplex PCR; TCRdb holds only in-frame clones, not every one. The V and J calls and the clone size are those of that table, but D and trimming were determined from the DNA. The sample includes approximately 390,000 clones, 70% to 90% seen only once; the top ten take over 2%. Patients of the Seattle cohort, enrolled during active infection, were followed longitudinally.

The sequence came from a woman aged 55-69 years with COVID-19, enrolled during active disease. The sequenced sample consisted of peripheral blood. The rearrangement uses TRBV18 and TRBJ2-1, with D perhaps TRBD2 (5 bases). Here the CDR3 reads CASSPGLSNEQFF. The CDR3 DNA reads as TGTGCCAGCTCACCTGGACTTTCTAATGAGCAGTTCTTC.